This T cell receptor (beta chain) emerged from a study of blood T cells in healthy people across ages. Whole-study findings and limits: Significant beta diversity loss was already apparent by age approximately 36, declining roughly linearly.

Germline V gene lookup returns CDR1 SQVTM and CDR2 ANQGSEA. V was pared by 3 bases and J by 4 bases, with 13 bases between. The CDR3 consists of 14 residues. The study isolated at least 6.5 million PBMCs from each sample. Samples each yielded at least 6 micrograms of total RNA. At least ten counts were recorded for this clonotype. The antigen is unknown. It was with a sample-barcoded 5' primer and a J-beta primer mix that a second PCR of roughly 7 to 12 cycles was run. TCRdb fed the 5' RACE reads into MiXCR, producing one record per CDR3 protein. This repertoire shows fewer than 950,000 distinct CDR3 sequences, roughly 40% found once; its top ten account for approximately 13%.

The chain joins TRBV29-1 to TRBJ2-1; no clear D gene. Sequencing used blood. The sequence came from a man aged 18 to 35 in good health. The chain's CDR3 is CSVDMRHTYNEQFF. In nucleotides, the CDR3 is TGCAGCGTTGATATGAGACACACTTACAATGAGCAGTTCTTC.